This T cell receptor beta chain derives from a study of response to subunit inactivated influenza vaccine. General study findings and limits: Researchers suggested that each seasonal influenza vaccination recruits few new T cells.

TCRdb processed the RT-PCR reads anew with MiXCR; each CDR3 protein has one entry. The table includes under 500,000 distinct CDR3 sequences, roughly 9.8% detected once. Unmatched junction bases numbered 9, after V lost 4 bases and J lost 9 bases. The CDR3 extends over 15 amino acids. The germline CDR1 and CDR2 sequences are SQVTM and ANQGSEA. This clonotype showed up many times. The target antigen is unknown. The rearrangement uses TRBV29-1 and TRBJ2-1; 13 bases are a match to TRBD2. The sequencing here drew on PBMCs from blood, taken around seven weeks after vaccination. The sequence derives from a man aged 50-60 years who received an inactivated influenza vaccine. The CDR3 is CSVVPKLAGGLEQFF. CDR3 sequence (DNA): TGCAGCGTTGTGCCGAAACTAGCGGGAGGGCTTGAGCAGTTCTTC.